Here is one T cell receptor (beta chain) with its context. The antigen is not known. The data originate from a study of T cell responses to AZD1222 COVID-19 vaccine. Study-level findings and limits: At 160-218 and 743-854, vaccine-associated CD4 TCRs were dominant, and they spanned spike. Donor demographics were predominantly white British with a female majority; clonal diversity may be underestimated. Two doses of AZD1222 preceded a rise in Spike-specific TCR breadth and depth. Only 5 or 6 individuals given AZD1222 were seropositive at baseline.

V dropped 0 bases and J dropped 2; count of bases not matched to a gene: 0. Germline-derived CDR1 and CDR2 are SGHNT and YYREEE (reference sequence). There are 15 residues in the CDR3. Assay used: immunoSEQ multiplex PCR; TCRdb lists only in-frame clones, some missing. Here the sample spans 95,000 or so clones, about 88% being singletons. This receptor was identified in an adult in good health. The chain is built from TRBV5-4 and TRBJ2-1, with TRBD1 matching 9 bases. The material sequenced was peripheral blood, taken on day 0 of AZD1222 vaccination. CDR3 coding DNA: TGTGCCAGCAGCTTGGGGACAGGGGCCTACAATGAGCAGTTCTTC. Encoded protein: CASSLGTGAYNEQFF. Full variable domain (missing parts from reference TRBV5-4 and TRBJ2-1): ETGVTQSPTHLIKTRGQQVTLRCSSQSGHNTVSWYQQALGQGPQFIFQYYREEENGRGNFPPRFSGLQFPNYSSELNVNALELDDSALYLCASSLGTGAYNEQFFGPGTRLTVL.